Included here is one T cell receptor delta chain sequence, with context. Its antigen remains unidentified. A much larger clone lies one base from this, so it may be a read error. Reading the germline V gene gives CDR1 NSMFDY and CDR2 ISSIKDK. V lost 6 bases and J lost 0 bases; the stretch between them is 15 bases long. The CDR3 spans 14 residues, from the cysteine through the phenylalanine. The DNA shown is the 42-base CDR3, in frame from base 1. The record originates from a study of gamma-delta chains in newborns, infants, children (dated by TCRdb to the late 2010s). With regard to the full study: According to the study title, microbial exposure causes polyclonal expansion of innate gammadelta T cells right after birth. How innate gammadelta T cell populations in human newborns were shaped by microbial exposure immediately after birth was investigated in the study.

TCRdb names Illumina MiSeq as the instrument used. Clone calls in TCRdb were regenerated from the public reads with CATT, after which identical DNA sequences shared one row. For this sample there are roughly 2,000 delta-chain clones; around 3% appear just once. About 9.9% of the sample is in the top ten clones. The clonotype was recovered from a child in good health. The sequencing sample was made of blood. The chain is made from TRAV29/DV5 and TRDJ1; a tentative D call is TRDD2 (5 bases match). The CDR3 protein is CAGGAFGDTDKLIF. The sequence in DNA is TGTGCAGGAGGGGCCTTCGGGGACACCGATAAACTCATCTTT.